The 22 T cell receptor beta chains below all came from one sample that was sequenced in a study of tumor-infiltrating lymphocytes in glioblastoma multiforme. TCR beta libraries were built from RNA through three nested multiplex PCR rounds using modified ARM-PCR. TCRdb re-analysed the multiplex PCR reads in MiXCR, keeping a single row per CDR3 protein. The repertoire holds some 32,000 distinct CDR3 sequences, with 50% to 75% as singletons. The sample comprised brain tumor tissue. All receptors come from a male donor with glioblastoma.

CDR3 region: CASSQQSSRANYGYTF. The DNA for the CDR3 is TGTGCCAGTAGCCAACAAAGCTCCCGAGCTAACTATGGCTACACCTTC. The chain combines TRBV19 with TRBJ1-2; D uncertain. Trimming left V 6 bases short and J 0 bases short, with 17 bases between. This CDR3 has 16 amino acids. Germline-derived CDR1 and CDR2 are LNHDA and SQIVND (reference sequence).

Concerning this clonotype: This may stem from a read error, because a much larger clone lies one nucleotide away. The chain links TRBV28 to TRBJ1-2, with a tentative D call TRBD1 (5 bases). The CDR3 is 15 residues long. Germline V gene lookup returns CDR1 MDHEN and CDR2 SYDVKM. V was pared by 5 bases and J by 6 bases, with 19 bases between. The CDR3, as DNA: TGTGCCAGCAGTCTCCCCCAGGCAGGGCAGGATGGCTACACCTTC. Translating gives CASSLPQAGQDGYTF.

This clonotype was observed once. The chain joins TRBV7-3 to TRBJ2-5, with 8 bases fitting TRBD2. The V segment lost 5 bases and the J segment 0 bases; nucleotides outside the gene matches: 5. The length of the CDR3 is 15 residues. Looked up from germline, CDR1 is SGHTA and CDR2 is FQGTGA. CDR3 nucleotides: TGTGCCAGCAGCCTTAGCGGGACGTACCAAGAGACCCAGTACTTC. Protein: CASSLSGTYQETQYF. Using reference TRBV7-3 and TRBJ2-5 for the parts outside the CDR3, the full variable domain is GAGVSQTPSNKVTEKGKYVELRCDPISGHTALYWYRQSLGQGPEFLIYFQGTGAADDSGLPNDRFFAVRPEGSVSTLKIQRTERGDSAVYLCASSLSGTYQETQYFGPGTRLLVL.

The CDR3 here is CASSLQGGEQYF. As DNA, the CDR3 is TGTGCCAGCAGCCTACAGGGTGGCGAGCAGTACTTC. The genes are TRBV7-9 and TRBJ2-7; a possible D gene is TRBD1 (6 bases). Germline CDR1 reads SEHNR; CDR2 reads FQNEAQ (reference sequence). Trimming took off 5 bases at V and 6 bases at J, with 11 bases between the two ends. This CDR3 is built from 12 residues.

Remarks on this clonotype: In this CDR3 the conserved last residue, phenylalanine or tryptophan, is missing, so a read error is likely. CDR3 sequence: CASGATGQPQHL. The CDR3 DNA reads as TGTGCTAGTGGTGCTACTGGACAGCCCCAGCATCTT. The chain employs TRBV12-5 and TRBJ1-5, with D unclear. This CDR3 has 12 amino acids. V dropped 5 bases and J dropped 7 bases, with 9 bases sitting between them. Germline CDR1 LGHNT, CDR2 FRNRAP.

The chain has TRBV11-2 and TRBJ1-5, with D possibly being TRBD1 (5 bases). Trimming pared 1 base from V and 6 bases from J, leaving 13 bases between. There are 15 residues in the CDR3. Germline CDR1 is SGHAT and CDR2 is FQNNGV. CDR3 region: CASSLVYGATQPQHF. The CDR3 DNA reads TGTGCCAGCAGCTTAGTTTATGGGGCGACTCAGCCCCAGCATTTT.

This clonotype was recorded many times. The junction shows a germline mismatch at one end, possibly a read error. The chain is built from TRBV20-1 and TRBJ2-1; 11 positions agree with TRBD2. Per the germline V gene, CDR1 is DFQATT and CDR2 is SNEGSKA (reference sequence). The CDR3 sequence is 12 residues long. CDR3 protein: CSASSGRVEQSF. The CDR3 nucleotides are TGCAGTGCTAGTAGCGGGAGGGTGGAGCAGTCCTTC.

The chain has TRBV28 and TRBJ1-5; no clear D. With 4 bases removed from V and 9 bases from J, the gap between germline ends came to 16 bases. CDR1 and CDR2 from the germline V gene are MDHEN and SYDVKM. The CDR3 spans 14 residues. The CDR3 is CASSSGGGAGPQHF. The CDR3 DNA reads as TGTGCCAGCAGTTCCGGAGGAGGTGCTGGGCCCCAGCATTTT.

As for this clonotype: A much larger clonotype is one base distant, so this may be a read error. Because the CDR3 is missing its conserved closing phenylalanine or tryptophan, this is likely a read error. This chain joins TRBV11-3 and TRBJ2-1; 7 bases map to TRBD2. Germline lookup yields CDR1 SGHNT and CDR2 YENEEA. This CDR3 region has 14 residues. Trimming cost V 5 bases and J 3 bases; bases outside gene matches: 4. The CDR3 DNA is TGTGCCAGCAGCGAGGGACTACACTACAATGAGCAGTTCTTA. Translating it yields CASSEGLHYNEQFL.

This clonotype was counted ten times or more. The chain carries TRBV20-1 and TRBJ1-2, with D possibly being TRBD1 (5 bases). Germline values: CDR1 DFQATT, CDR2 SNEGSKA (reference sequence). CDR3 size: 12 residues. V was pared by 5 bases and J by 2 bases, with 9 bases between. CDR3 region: CSALDTNYGYTF. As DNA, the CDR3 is TGCAGTGCTTTGGACACGAACTATGGCTACACCTTC.

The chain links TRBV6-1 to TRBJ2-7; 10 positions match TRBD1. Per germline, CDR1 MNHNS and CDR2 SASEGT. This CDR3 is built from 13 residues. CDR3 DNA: TGTGGCAGCGGTCGGACAGGGGGCTACGAGCAGTACGTC. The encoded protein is CGSGRTGGYEQYV.

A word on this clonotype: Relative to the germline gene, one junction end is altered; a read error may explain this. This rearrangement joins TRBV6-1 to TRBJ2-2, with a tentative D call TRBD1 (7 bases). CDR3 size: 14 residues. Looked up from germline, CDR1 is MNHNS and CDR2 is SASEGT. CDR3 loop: CASRRDRLAGELFF. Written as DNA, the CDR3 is TGTGCCAGCAGGCGGGACAGACTCGCCGGGGAGCTATTTTTT.

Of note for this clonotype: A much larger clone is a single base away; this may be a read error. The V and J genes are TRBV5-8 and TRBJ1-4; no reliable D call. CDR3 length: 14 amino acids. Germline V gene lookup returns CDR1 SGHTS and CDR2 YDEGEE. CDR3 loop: CASGVGATNGKLFF. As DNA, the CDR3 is TGTGCCAGCGGGGTGGGAGCAACTAATGGAAAACTGTTTTTT.

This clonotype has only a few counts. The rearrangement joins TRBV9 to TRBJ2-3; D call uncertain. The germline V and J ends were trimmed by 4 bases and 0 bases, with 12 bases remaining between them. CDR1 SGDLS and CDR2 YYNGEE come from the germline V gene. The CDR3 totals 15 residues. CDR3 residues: CASSPSFRSTDTQYF. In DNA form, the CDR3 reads TGTGCCAGCAGCCCTTCCTTTCGGAGCACAGATACGCAGTATTTT.

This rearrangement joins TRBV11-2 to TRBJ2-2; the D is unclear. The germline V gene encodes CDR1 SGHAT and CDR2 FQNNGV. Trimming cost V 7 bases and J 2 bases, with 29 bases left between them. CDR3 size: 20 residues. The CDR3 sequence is CASTPSFGQVLSANTGELFF. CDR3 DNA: TGTGCCAGCACCCCCTCATTCGGCCAAGTGCTATCGGCAAACACCGGGGAGCTGTTTTTT.

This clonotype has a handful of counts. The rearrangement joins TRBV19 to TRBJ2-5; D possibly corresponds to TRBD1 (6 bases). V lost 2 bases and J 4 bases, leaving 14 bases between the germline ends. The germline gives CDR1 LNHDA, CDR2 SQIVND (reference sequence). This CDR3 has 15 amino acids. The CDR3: CASSIRTGKGETQYF. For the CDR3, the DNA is TGTGCCAGTAGTATACGCACAGGGAAGGGAGAGACCCAGTACTTC.

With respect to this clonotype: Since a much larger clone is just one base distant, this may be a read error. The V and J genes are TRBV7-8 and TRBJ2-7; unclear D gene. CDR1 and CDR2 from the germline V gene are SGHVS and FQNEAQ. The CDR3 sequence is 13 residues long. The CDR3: CACSLGPLQEQYF. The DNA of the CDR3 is TGTGCCTGCAGCTTAGGACCGTTGCAGGAGCAGTACTTC.

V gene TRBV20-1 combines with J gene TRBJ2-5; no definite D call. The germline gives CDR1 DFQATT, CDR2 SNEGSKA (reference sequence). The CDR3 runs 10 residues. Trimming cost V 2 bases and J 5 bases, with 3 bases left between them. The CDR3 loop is CSARLETQYF. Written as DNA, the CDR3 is TGCAGTGCTAGACTCGAGACCCAGTACTTC.

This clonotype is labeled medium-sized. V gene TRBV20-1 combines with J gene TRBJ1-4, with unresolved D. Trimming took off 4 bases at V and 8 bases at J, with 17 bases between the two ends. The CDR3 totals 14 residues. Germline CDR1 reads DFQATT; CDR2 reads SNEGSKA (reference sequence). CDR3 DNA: TGCAGTGCTACAGACCCCCGAGAAACAGAAAAACTGTTTTTT. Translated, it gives CSATDPRETEKLFF.

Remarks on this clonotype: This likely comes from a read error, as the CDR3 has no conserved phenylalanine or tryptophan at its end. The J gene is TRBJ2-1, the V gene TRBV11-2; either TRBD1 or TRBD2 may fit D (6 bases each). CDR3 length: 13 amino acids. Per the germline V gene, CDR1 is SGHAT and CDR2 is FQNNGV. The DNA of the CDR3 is TGTGCCAGCAACTTAGATAGGGGGGATAAGCAGTTCTCC. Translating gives CASNLDRGDKQFS.

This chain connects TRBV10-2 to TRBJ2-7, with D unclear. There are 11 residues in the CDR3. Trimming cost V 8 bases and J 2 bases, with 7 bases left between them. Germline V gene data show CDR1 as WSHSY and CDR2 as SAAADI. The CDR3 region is CASQSAYEQYF. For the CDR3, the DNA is TGCGCCAGCCAGTCAGCCTACGAGCAGTACTTC.

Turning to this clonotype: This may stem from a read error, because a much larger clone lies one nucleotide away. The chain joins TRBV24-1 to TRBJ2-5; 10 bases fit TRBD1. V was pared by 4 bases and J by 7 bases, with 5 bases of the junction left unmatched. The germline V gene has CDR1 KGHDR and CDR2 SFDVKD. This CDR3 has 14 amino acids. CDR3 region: CATSELTGGWTQYF. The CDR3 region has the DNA TGTGCCACCAGTGAGCTGACAGGGGGCTGGACCCAGTACTTC.